Sequencing of this T cell receptor beta chain was carried out in a study of metastatic and nonmetastatic thyroid tumors. Background on the study: Comparative analysis of repertoires was undertaken across blood and tumor or nodule tissue obtained from malignant and benign thyroid patients. Findings and caveats of the study: Significantly higher TCR beta diversity was reportedly seen in malignant thyroid tumors than benign nodules, in blood and tumor.

Thyroid surgery was performed in patients who had received no treatment beforehand. Authors' analysis steps: A classifier of distant metastasis in papillary thyroid cancer was built from CDR3 differences (across clinicopathological groups). TCRdb called clones again from the PCR reads with MiXCR. The V and J calls and clone size are TCRdb's, not the authors'. The table has around 7,500 clones, roughly 35% seen once. Only a few counts were recorded for this clone. The antigen is undetermined. V was pared by 4 bases and J by 8 bases, with 15 bases between. CDR3 size: 14 residues. Germline V gene data show CDR1 as MNHNS and CDR2 as SASEGT.

The rearrangement links TRBV6-1 to TRBJ2-1, with D possibly matching TRBD1 (6 bases). Sequenced sample: tumor tissue. The sequence derives from a female donor with papillary thyroid cancer or a benign thyroid nodule (not recorded which). Some clones in this sample may be carry-over from other donors' samples. The CDR3 DNA sequence: TGTGCCAGCAGTGTGGACGGACAGCGCGATGAGCAGTTCTTC. Protein product: CASSVDGQRDEQFF.